Below, one T cell receptor (beta chain) is given with its context. Its target is not known. The data are from a study of cytomegalovirus exposure and HLA in healthy donors. The PCR contained 60 Vbeta and 13 Jbeta primers. Sequencing used immunoSEQ multiplex PCR; TCRdb keeps in-frame clones, though not all of them. Its table records almost 35,000 clones. Overall study results and limits: A missense variant in DCLRE1C was later tied to TCR beta V- and J-gene trimming.

The V gene's germline CDR1 is GTSNPN and CDR2 SVGIG (reference sequence). This CDR3 comprises 15 residues. The V and J ends lost 3 bases and 1 base, in that order; junction bases with no gene match: 5. The gene calls are TRBV30 and TRBJ2-3; 9 bases are shared with TRBD2. The receptor's source is a woman between 35 and 50 years old in good health and CMV-seropositive. The source material was PBMCs. As DNA, the CDR3 is TGTGCCTGGAGACGGGCGGGAGGGGGCACAGATACGCAGTATTTT. Its protein is CAWRRAGGGTDTQYF.